The entry that follows covers one T cell receptor beta chain sequence. The sample belongs to a study of blood T cell repertoires in COVID-19. Across the whole study: COVID-19 samples, acute and convalescent, were from the United States, Italy and Spain. Sources were T cells, B-cell-depleted T cells, or PBMCs; the material itself was cDNA or gDNA.

Seattle's enrolled individuals joined amid active infection and were then monitored longitudinally. Per the original methods: Amplification of reference gene primers was used by the study to estimate nucleated cell counts. The data were produced by immunoSEQ multiplex PCR, yet TCRdb's version contains in-frame clones alone and is incomplete. Clone size and the V and J calls come from that table; the DNA yielded D and trimming. Counted here are fewer than 300,000 clones, approximately 84% occurring once; the ten biggest clones make up around a tenth. The sample was peripheral blood. The receptor was isolated from a man aged 50 or older with COVID-19, enrolled during active disease.

CDR3: CASSPGTSGPYEQYF. CDR3 in DNA: TGTGCCAGCAGCCCCGGGACTAGCGGTCCCTACGAGCAGTACTTC. The chain is built from TRBV5-4 and TRBJ2-7; 11 bases line up with TRBD2. CDR1 and CDR2 from the germline V gene are SGHNT and YYREEE (reference sequence). V trimming: 4 bases; J trimming: 2 bases; junction bases outside the gene matches: 5. The CDR3 covers 15 residues.